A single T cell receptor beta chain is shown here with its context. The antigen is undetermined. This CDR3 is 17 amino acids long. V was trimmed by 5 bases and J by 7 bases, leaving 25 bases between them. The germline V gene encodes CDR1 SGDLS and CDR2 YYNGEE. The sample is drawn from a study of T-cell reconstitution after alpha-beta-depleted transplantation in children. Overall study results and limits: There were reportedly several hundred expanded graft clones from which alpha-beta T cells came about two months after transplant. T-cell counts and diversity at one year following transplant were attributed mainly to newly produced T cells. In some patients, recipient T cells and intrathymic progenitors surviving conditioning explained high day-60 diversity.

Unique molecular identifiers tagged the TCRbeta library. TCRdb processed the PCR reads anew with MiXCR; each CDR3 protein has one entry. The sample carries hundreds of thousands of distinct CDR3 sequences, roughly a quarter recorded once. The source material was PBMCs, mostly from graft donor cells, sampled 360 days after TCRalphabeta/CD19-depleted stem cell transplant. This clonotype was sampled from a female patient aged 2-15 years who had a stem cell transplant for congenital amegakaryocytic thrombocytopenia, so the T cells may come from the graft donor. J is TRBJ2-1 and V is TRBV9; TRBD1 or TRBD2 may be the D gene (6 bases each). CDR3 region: CASSRIRVGGQVNEQFF. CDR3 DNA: TGTGCCAGCAGTAGAATCCGGGTGGGGGGCCAGGTTAATGAGCAGTTCTTC.